Shown below are 31 T cell receptor beta chains from a single sample sequenced in a study of T cell clonality in common variable immunodeficiency. The protocol was immunoSEQ multiplex PCR, while the TCRdb copy is restricted to in-frame clones and leaves out a portion. The data show 57,000 or so clones, with none appearing a single time. Input material: peripheral blood mononuclear cells. The source of these receptors is a person aged 18-70 years in good health.

This clone was recorded at least ten times. With the read ending 3 residues before the CDR3 end, the germline J gene is used to fill in that end. This rearrangement joins TRBV2 to TRBJ2-2, with 9 bases lining up with TRBD1. The CDR3 sequence is 15 residues long. V was pared by 6 bases and J by 5 bases, with 7 bases of the junction left unmatched. Per the germline V gene, CDR1 is SNHLY and CDR2 is FYNNEI. The CDR3: CASRTDRGSTGELFF. The CDR3 bases that were read are TGTGCCAGCAGAACGGACAGGGGATCGACCGGGGAG.

Ten or more counts support this clone. From the germline J gene comes the end of the CDR3, since the read stops 3 residues before it. This rearrangement joins TRBV5-1 to TRBJ2-1; 12 bases agree with TRBD1. The trim removed 0 bases at V and 7 bases at J, leaving 5 bases unmatched. This CDR3 is built from 16 residues. Germline CDR1 SGHRS, CDR2 YFSETQ. CDR3 DNA, as far as it was read: TGCGCCAGCAGCTTGGGCGGGACAGGGGGCGGGAATGAG. Amino acids: CASSLGGTGGGNE. In full, the CDR3 reads CASSLGGTGGGNEQFF.

This clone showed up many times. The read stops 3 residues short of the end of the CDR3; the missing end is completed from the germline J gene. This chain connects TRBV2 to TRBJ2-1; 12 positions agree with TRBD2. The V segment lost 5 bases and the J segment 8 bases; nucleotides outside the gene matches: 7. Germline values: CDR1 SNHLY, CDR2 FYNNEI. The CDR3 is 15 residues long. The part of the CDR3 DNA that was read is TGTGCCAGCAGTCCCACTAGCGGGAGGTTCGATGAG. Its translation: CASSPTSGRFDE. From start to end, the CDR3 is CASSPTSGRFDEQFF.

This clone appeared many times. The junction departs from germline at one end; a sequencing error may be responsible. The read ends 3 residues shy of where the CDR3 ends; the end is completed using the germline J gene. The chain couples TRBV20-1 to TRBJ1-1, with 10 bases aligning to TRBD1. This CDR3 has 15 residues. Per germline, CDR1 DFQATT and CDR2 SNEGSKA (reference sequence). This CDR3 reads CSAGDRGRGYFEAFF. The covered CDR3 bases are TGCAGTGCTGGAGACAGGGGGCGCGGTTACTTTGAA.

This clone was recorded many times. Read data end 3 residues before the CDR3 end; the end is taken from the germline J gene. V gene TRBV4-1 combines with J gene TRBJ2-7; D remains ambiguous. The CDR3 sequence is 17 residues long. Trimming left V 0 bases short and J 5 bases short, with 20 bases between. The germline CDR1 and CDR2 sequences are MGHRA and YSYEKL. CDR3 sequence reads: CASSQDRPFGGKDEQYF. CDR3 DNA (partial): TGCGCCAGCAGCCAAGATCGTCCTTTCGGCGGAAAAGACGAG.

This clone was observed many times. The read is 3 residues too short to cover the CDR3 end, so that end is filled in from the germline J gene. This sequence joins TRBV4-1 and TRBJ2-2; D is uncertain. This CDR3 has 15 residues. Deletions cut 0 bases from V and 6 bases from J, with 11 bases between. The germline gives CDR1 MGHRA, CDR2 YSYEKL. The CDR3 is CASSQDGPHAGELFF. The CDR3 bases that were read are TGCGCCAGCAGCCAAGATGGCCCCCACGCCGGGGAG.

This clone was observed many times. The read ends 3 residues early relative to the CDR3; the germline J gene fills the gap. This sequence joins TRBV6-2 or TRBV6-3 and TRBJ1-1; TRBD1 is a possible D gene (6 bases). The germline CDR1 and CDR2 sequences are MNHEY and SVGEGT. With 0 bases removed from V and 3 bases from J, the gap between germline ends came to 8 bases. The length of the CDR3 is 14 residues. CDR3 protein: CASSYSSGDTEAFF. The CDR3 DNA, read in part, is TGTGCCAGCAGTTACTCGTCAGGGGACACTGAA.

This clone came up many times. The CDR3 end is not reached by the read, which stops 3 residues before it; the germline J gene fills it in. The genes are TRBV2 and TRBJ1-4; TRBD1 matches at 9 bases. The germline CDR1 and CDR2 sequences are SNHLY and FYNNEI. The CDR3 contains 15 residues. Losses at the gene ends were 0 bases for V and 8 bases for J; bases not matched to a gene: 4. The CDR3 loop reads CASSEAGTGNEKLFF. CDR3 bases read: TGTGCCAGCAGTGAAGCCGGGACAGGGAACGAAAAA.

There are many counts of this clone. The sequence runs out 3 residues before the end of the CDR3; the remainder is reconstructed from the germline J gene. The chain couples TRBV20-1 to TRBJ2-1, with 8 nucleotides matching TRBD2. The CDR3 contains 14 residues. Germline V gives CDR1 DFQATT, CDR2 SNEGSKA (reference sequence). J was trimmed by 4 bases and V by 0 bases; bases with no gene match: 2. This chain's CDR3 is CSARDPSGYNEQFF. Incomplete CDR3 DNA: TGCAGTGCTAGAGACCCTAGCGGGTACAATGAG.

This clone was seen many times. Read sequence stops 3 residues before the CDR3 end, and the germline J gene provides the missing end. The chain combines TRBV4-2 with TRBJ2-5, with 7 bases that match TRBD2. Unmatched junction bases numbered 4, after V lost 3 bases and J lost 3 bases. The germline V gene encodes CDR1 LGHNA and CDR2 YNFKEQ. The CDR3 runs 14 residues. CDR3 DNA, as far as it was read: TGTGCCAGCAGCCAGGATCTAGCGGAAGAGACC. Translated, it gives CASSQDLAEET. The full CDR3 reads CASSQDLAEETQYF.

This clone has at least ten counts. The read comes to an end 3 residues before the CDR3 does, leaving the germline J gene to fill in the end. The chain uses TRBV20-1 and TRBJ2-1, with 10 nucleotides matching TRBD2. In germline, CDR1 is DFQATT, CDR2 SNEGSKA (reference sequence). The CDR3 runs 15 residues. V gave up 0 bases and J gave up 5 bases; unmatched junction bases: 4. CDR3 DNA, as far as it was read: TGCAGTGCTAGAGATGGCCTAGCGGGAGACAATGAG. This codes for CSARDGLAGDNE. The entire CDR3 sequence reads CSARDGLAGDNEQFF.

This clone came up many times. Read sequence stops 3 residues before the CDR3 end, and the germline J gene provides the missing end. This chain links TRBV9 with TRBJ2-3; weak D call: TRBD1 (6 bases). CDR3 size: 16 residues. V was pared by 7 bases and J by 2 bases, with 20 bases between. The germline CDR1 and CDR2 sequences are SGDLS and YYNGEE. CDR3 DNA, as far as it was read: TGTGCCAGCTCCGGGACAATTGATCGGGACACAGATACG. Translated: CASSGTIDRDTDT. The entire CDR3 protein reads CASSGTIDRDTDTQYF.

On this clone: Read sequence stops 3 residues before the CDR3 end, and the germline J gene provides the missing end. This chain joins TRBV18 and TRBJ1-5; D is perhaps TRBD1 (6 bases). In germline, CDR1 is KGHSH, CDR2 LQKENI. This CDR3 is 14 amino acids long. V lost 2 bases and J lost 5, with 10 bases in between. Incomplete CDR3 DNA: TGTGCCAGCTCACCAGGACAGCCCTATCAGCCC. This gives the protein CASSPGQPYQP. The full CDR3 protein reads CASSPGQPYQPQHF.

This clone appeared many times. The CDR3 is cut off 3 residues early in the read; its end comes from the germline J gene. The chain combines TRBV10-3 with TRBJ2-1; 8 bases are a match to TRBD2. Germline V gene sequence: CDR1 ENHRY, CDR2 SYGVKD. CDR3 length: 16 amino acids. V lost 0 bases and J lost 5; bases outside the gene matches: 6. The CDR3 reads CAISESIGGGHNEQFF. CDR3 bases read: TGTGCCATCAGTGAGTCGATCGGCGGGGGGCACAATGAG.

This clone was observed at least ten times. The DNA ends 3 residues before the CDR3 does, and the rest of the CDR3 is filled in from the germline J gene. The V and J genes are TRBV28 and TRBJ1-6, with D possibly matching TRBD1 (6 bases). The CDR3 has 15 amino acids. Germline lookup yields CDR1 MDHEN and CDR2 SYDVKM. Trimming removed 2 bases from V and 4 bases from J, with 9 bases in between. The part of the CDR3 DNA that was read is TGTGCCAGCAGTTTAGGGGGCGCATATAATTCACCC. It yields the protein CASSLGGAYNSP. The whole CDR3 reads CASSLGGAYNSPLHF. Together with reference TRBV28 and TRBJ1-6, the CDR3 gives the full variable domain: DVKVTQSSRYLVKRTGEKVFLECVQDMDHENMFWYRQDPGLGLRLIYFSYDVKMKEKGDIPEGYSVSREKKERFSLILESASTNQTSMYLCASSLGGAYNSPLHFGNGTRLTVT.

This clone was recorded at least ten times. The read terminates 3 residues before the CDR3 end, so the remaining end is supplied by the germline J gene. The chain couples TRBV19 to TRBJ1-1, with D possibly TRBD1 on 6 matching bases. There are 15 residues in the CDR3. Germline lookup yields CDR1 LNHDA and CDR2 SQIVND (reference sequence). V lost 5 bases and J lost 3, with 16 bases in between. The chain's CDR3 is CASSGRGARDTEAFF. CDR3 bases read: TGTGCCAGTAGTGGCAGGGGAGCTAGGGACACTGAA.

Only a few counts were recorded for this clone. The CDR3 end is not reached by the read, which stops 3 residues before it; the germline J gene fills it in. This chain uses TRBV11-1 with TRBJ2-7; D might be TRBD2 (5 bases). CDR1 is SGHAT, CDR2 FQDESV, per germline (reference sequence). V was pared by 5 bases and J by 0 bases, with 11 bases between. This CDR3 has 14 amino acids. The DNA read from the CDR3 is TGTGCCAGCAGCCCCGGACTGCTCTCCTACGAG. Amino acids: CASSPGLLSYE. From start to end, the CDR3 is CASSPGLLSYEQYF.

This clone was observed at least ten times. The read ends 3 residues before the CDR3 terminus; that terminus is restored from the germline J gene. The rearrangement joins TRBV7-6 to TRBJ2-3; a weak D match, TRBD1 (6 bases). Germline CDR1 is SGHVS and CDR2 is FNYEAQ. V was pared by 5 bases and J by 4 bases, with 13 bases between. The CDR3 sequence is 14 residues long. CDR3 sequence: CASSVQGHPDTQYF. The CDR3 DNA, read in part, is TGTGCCAGCAGCGTACAGGGCCACCCAGATACG.

This clone was recorded at least ten times. The read gets to within 3 residues of the CDR3 end, and the germline J gene fills in the rest. The chain employs TRBV20-1 and TRBJ2-3; TRBD2 matches at 7 bases. From germline, CDR1 is DFQATT and CDR2 SNEGSKA (reference sequence). V dropped 3 bases and J dropped 2; count of bases not matched to a gene: 11. The CDR3 covers 16 residues. CDR3 DNA, as far as it was read: TGCAGTGCTAGCCCTTCCCGGACTAGGCTCACAGATACG. Translating gives CSASPSRTRLTDT. The whole CDR3 reads CSASPSRTRLTDTQYF.

This clone showed up many times. The CDR3 loop reads CASSSDRENSPLHF. Partial CDR3 DNA: TGTGCCAGCAGCTCGGACAGGGAAAATTCACCC. The rearrangement links TRBV5-6 to TRBJ1-6; 8 positions match TRBD1. The CDR3 end is not reached by the read, which stops 3 residues before it; the germline J gene fills it in. In germline, CDR1 is SGHDT, CDR2 YYEEEE. J was trimmed by 7 bases and V by 3 bases; bases with no gene match: 3. This CDR3 comprises 14 residues.

This clone was observed at least ten times. The CDR3 reads CASSLGGTAYEQYF. Partial CDR3 DNA: TGTGCCAGCAGCTTGGGGGGGACAGCCTACGAG. V gene TRBV5-6 combines with J gene TRBJ2-7; TRBD1 agrees at 7 bases. The CDR3 extends 3 residues past the end of the read, so its final part is completed from the germline J gene. The germline gives CDR1 SGHDT, CDR2 YYEEEE. Trimming at V came to 0 bases and at J to 2 bases, leaving 2 bases not matched to a gene. The CDR3 has 14 residues.

This clone was detected ten times or more. The CDR3 extends 3 residues past the end of the read, so its final part is completed from the germline J gene. The chain recombines TRBV18 with TRBJ2-7, with unresolved D. The ends were cut back, 1 base at V and 2 bases at J, with 6 bases in the middle. This CDR3 has 13 residues. Looked up from germline, CDR1 is KGHSH and CDR2 is LQKENI. The CDR3 loop reads CASSPQGPYEQYF. The CDR3 DNA, read in part, is TGTGCCAGCTCACCACAGGGTCCCTACGAG.

The sample holds many counts of this clone. The read ends 3 residues early relative to the CDR3; the germline J gene fills the gap. The chain recombines TRBV5-1 with TRBJ2-3; 13 positions agree with TRBD2. CDR1 is SGHRS and CDR2 is YFSETQ in the germline V gene. The junction had 0 bases not matched to a gene; V was cut back by 4 bases and J by 1 base. The length of the CDR3 is 15 residues. CDR3 amino acids: CASSGTSGGTDTQYF. The covered CDR3 bases are TGCGCCAGCAGCGGGACTAGCGGGGGCACAGATACG.

This clone was seen at least ten times. The missing CDR3 end, 3 residues past where the read stops, is filled in from the germline J gene. This chain uses TRBV20-1 with TRBJ2-1, with TRBD2 matching 10 bases. The junction had 10 bases not matched to a gene; V was cut back by 6 bases and J by 8 bases. Germline CDR1 DFQATT, CDR2 SNEGSKA (reference sequence). CDR3 length equals 14 residues. CDR3 in amino acids: CSAGPASGSDEQFF. CDR3 bases read: TGCAGTGCGGGCCCGGCTAGCGGGAGTGATGAG.

Ten or more counts support this clone. Read sequence stops 3 residues before the CDR3 end, and the germline J gene provides the missing end. The chain recombines TRBV11-2 with TRBJ2-1; D possibly corresponds to TRBD2 (5 bases). The CDR3 extends over 15 amino acids. Trimming stripped 6 bases from V and 1 base from J, with 13 bases between. Per the germline V gene, CDR1 is SGHAT and CDR2 is FQNNGV. The CDR3 sequence is CASSKGADSYNEQFF. The part of the CDR3 DNA that was read is TGTGCCAGCAGTAAGGGAGCGGATTCCTACAATGAG.

This clone was counted many times. CDR3 amino acids: CASSEHERYNSPLHF. CDR3 bases read: TGTGCCAGCAGTGAACATGAACGGTATAATTCACCC. This chain joins TRBV6-1 and TRBJ1-6, with D uncertain. The read terminates 3 residues ahead of where the CDR3 ends, so the germline J gene completes it. The CDR3 sequence is 15 residues long. The V end was cut by 2 bases, the J end by 4 bases, with 9 bases between. Germline-derived CDR1 and CDR2 are MNHNS and SASEGT.

This clone showed up many times. The read terminates 3 residues ahead of where the CDR3 ends, so the germline J gene completes it. This chain connects TRBV2 to TRBJ2-7; perhaps TRBD2 as D (6 bases). The ends were cut back, 5 bases at V and 2 bases at J, with 19 bases in the middle. The CDR3 runs 16 residues. CDR1 and CDR2 from the germline V gene are SNHLY and FYNNEI. CDR3 bases read: TGTGCCAGCAGTCCTAGCGTCCCCAGGCCCCCCTACGAG. Its translation: CASSPSVPRPPYE. The full CDR3 is CASSPSVPRPPYEQYF.

Notes on this clone: Being one base from a much bigger clone, this may be a read error. At the DNA level, this CDR3 is encoded by other sequences in the same sample as well. The sequenced part of the CDR3 DNA is TGCGCCAGCAGTCCATCCTACGAG. Its translation is CASSPSYE. From start to end, the CDR3 is CASSPSYEQYF. The chain uses TRBV10-2 and TRBJ2-7; D remains unclear. Read data end 3 residues before the CDR3 end; the end is taken from the germline J gene. V was trimmed by 5 bases and J by 1 base, leaving 3 bases between them. The CDR3 length is 11 residues. The germline gives CDR1 WSHSY, CDR2 SAAADI.

This clone was seen repeatedly, ten times or more. The read is 3 residues too short to cover the CDR3 end, so that end is filled in from the germline J gene. The chain joins TRBV2 to TRBJ2-7; no clear D gene. V gave up 1 base and J gave up 3 bases, with 22 bases separating them. CDR3 length: 18 amino acids. Per germline, CDR1 SNHLY and CDR2 FYNNEI. This CDR3 is CASSEVVWRPSYYYEQYF. Incomplete CDR3 DNA: TGTGCCAGCAGTGAAGTGGTCTGGCGGCCCTCCTACTACTACGAG.

This clone was observed many times. The read comes to an end 3 residues before the CDR3 does, leaving the germline J gene to fill in the end. This rearrangement joins TRBV5-1 to TRBJ1-2; 7 nucleotides align to TRBD1. The CDR3 runs to 13 residues. V shed 7 bases, J shed 6 bases, and the junction held 9 bases outside the gene matches. The germline V gene encodes CDR1 SGHRS and CDR2 YFSETQ. CDR3 sequence: CASRTGEQDGYTF. The part of the CDR3 DNA that was read is TGCGCCAGCCGCACAGGGGAACAGGATGGC.

This clone was observed many times. The sequenced fragment ends 3 residues before the CDR3 boundary, so the rest is inferred from the germline J gene. This rearrangement joins TRBV6-2 or TRBV6-3 to TRBJ2-3, with a weak D call TRBD2 (5 bases). Germline values: CDR1 MNHEY, CDR2 SVGEGT. This CDR3 region has 15 residues. The V end was cut by 6 bases, the J end by 3 bases, with 16 bases between. The CDR3 DNA, read in part, is TGTGCCAGCAGAGGTTCTAGTCGGGGTACAGATACG. Encoded protein: CASRGSSRGTDT. The CDR3 in full is CASRGSSRGTDTQYF.